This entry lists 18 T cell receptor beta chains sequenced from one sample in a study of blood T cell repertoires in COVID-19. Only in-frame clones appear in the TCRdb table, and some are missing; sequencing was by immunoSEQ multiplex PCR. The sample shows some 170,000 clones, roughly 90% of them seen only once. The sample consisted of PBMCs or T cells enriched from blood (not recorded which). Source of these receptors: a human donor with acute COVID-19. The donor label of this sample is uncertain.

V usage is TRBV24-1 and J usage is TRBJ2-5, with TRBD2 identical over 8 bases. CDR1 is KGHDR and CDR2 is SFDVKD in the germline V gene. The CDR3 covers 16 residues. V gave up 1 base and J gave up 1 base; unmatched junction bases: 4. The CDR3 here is CATSDLVAGFQETQYF. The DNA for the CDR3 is TGTGCCACCAGTGATTTAGTAGCGGGATTCCAAGAGACCCAGTACTTC.

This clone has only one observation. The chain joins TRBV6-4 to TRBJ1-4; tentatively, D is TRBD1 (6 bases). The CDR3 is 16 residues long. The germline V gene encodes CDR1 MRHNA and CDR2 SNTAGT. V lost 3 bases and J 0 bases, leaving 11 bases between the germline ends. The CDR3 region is CASSEGGGPTNEKLFF. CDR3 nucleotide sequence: TGTGCCAGCAGTGAAGGGGGGGGGCCAACTAATGAAAAACTGTTTTTT.

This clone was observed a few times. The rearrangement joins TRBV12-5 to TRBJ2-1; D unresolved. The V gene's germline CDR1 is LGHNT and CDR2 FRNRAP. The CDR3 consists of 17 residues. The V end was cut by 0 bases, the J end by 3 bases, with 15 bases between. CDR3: CASGLVHYGSDYNEQFF. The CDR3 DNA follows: TGTGCTAGTGGTTTGGTTCACTACGGGTCAGACTACAATGAGCAGTTCTTC.

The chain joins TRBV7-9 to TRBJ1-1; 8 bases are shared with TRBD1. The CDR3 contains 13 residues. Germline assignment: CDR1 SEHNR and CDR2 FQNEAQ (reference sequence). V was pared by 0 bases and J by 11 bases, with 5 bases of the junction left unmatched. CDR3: CASSLAQGARAFF. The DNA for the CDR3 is TGTGCCAGCAGCTTAGCCCAGGGGGCGCGCGCTTTCTTT.

The DNA for the CDR3 is TGTGCCACCAGACGAATAGCGGGGGTTACCGGGGAGCTGTTTTTT. It codes for CATRRIAGVTGELFF. V usage is TRBV6-4 and J usage is TRBJ2-2; 9 nucleotides align to TRBD2. The CDR3 length is 15 residues. Germline CDR1 is MRHNA and CDR2 is SNTAGT. The V segment lost 10 bases and the J segment 5 bases; nucleotides outside the gene matches: 11.

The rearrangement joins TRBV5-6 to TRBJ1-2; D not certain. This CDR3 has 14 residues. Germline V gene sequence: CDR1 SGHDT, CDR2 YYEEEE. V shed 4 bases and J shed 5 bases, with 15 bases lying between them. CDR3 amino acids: CASSPSRVAYGYTF. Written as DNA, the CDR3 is TGTGCCAGCAGCCCGTCCCGTGTAGCGTATGGCTACACCTTC.

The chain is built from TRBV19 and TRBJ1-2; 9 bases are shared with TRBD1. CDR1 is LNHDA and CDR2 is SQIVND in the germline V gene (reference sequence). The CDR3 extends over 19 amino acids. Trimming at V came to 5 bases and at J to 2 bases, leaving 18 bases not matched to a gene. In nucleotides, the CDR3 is TGTGCCAGTAGTCCGTCCCTGAGGGACAGGGTGGGTACCAACTATGGCTACACCTTC. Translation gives CASSPSLRDRVGTNYGYTF.

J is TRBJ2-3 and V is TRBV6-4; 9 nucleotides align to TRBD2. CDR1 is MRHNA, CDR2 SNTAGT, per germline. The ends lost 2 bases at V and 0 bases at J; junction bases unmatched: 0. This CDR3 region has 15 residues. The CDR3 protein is CASSDLAGSTDTQYF. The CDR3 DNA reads TGTGCCAGCAGTGACCTAGCGGGGAGCACAGATACGCAGTATTTT.

The CDR3 reads CASSLTGHQPQHF. The DNA for the CDR3 is TGTGCCAGCAGTTTGACAGGCCATCAGCCCCAGCATTTT. This chain uses TRBV12-3 or TRBV12-4 with TRBJ1-5; D might be TRBD1 (6 bases). V gave up 3 bases and J gave up 5 bases, with 8 bases separating them. This CDR3 comprises 13 residues.

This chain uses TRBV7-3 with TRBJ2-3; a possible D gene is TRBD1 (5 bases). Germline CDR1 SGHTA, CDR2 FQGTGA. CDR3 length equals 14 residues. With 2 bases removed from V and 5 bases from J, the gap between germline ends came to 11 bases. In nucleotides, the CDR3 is TGTGCCAGCAGCTTATCAGGACAAGGAGATACGCAGTATTTT. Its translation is CASSLSGQGDTQYF.

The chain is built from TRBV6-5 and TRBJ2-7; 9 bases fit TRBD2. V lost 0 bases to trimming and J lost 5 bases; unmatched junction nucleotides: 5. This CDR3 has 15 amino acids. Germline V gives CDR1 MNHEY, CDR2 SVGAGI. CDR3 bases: TGTGCCAGCAGTTACTCGGCTAGCGGGACCCACGAGCAGTACTTC. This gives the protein CASSYSASGTHEQYF.

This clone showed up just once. Here the CDR3 DNA reads TGTGCCAGCAGTTCCTTTAGACAGGGAGTCAGTGAAAAACTGTTTTTT. Its translation: CASSSFRQGVSEKLFF. This chain links TRBV28 with TRBJ1-4, with 7 bases that match TRBD1. From germline, CDR1 is MDHEN and CDR2 SYDVKM. V lost 4 bases to trimming and J lost 7 bases; unmatched junction nucleotides: 12. This CDR3 spans 16 amino acids. Full variable domain (outside the CDR3, taken from reference TRBV28 and TRBJ1-4): DVKVTQSSRYLVKRTGEKVFLECVQDMDHENMFWYRQDPGLGLRLIYFSYDVKMKEKGDIPEGYSVSREKKERFSLILESASTNQTSMYLCASSSFRQGVSEKLFFGSGTQLSVL.

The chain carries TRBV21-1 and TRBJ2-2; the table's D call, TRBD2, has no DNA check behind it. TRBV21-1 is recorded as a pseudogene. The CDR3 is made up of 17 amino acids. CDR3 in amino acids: CASSKEGTSGNTGELFF. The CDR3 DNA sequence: TGTGCCAGCAGCAAAGAGGGGACTAGCGGGAACACCGGGGAGCTGTTTTTT.

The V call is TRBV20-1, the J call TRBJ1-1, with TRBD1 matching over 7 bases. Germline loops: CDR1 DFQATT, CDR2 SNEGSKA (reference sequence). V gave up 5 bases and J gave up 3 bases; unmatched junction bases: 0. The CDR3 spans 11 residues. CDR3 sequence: CSAQGDTEAFF. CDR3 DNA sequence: TGCAGTGCTCAGGGGGACACTGAAGCTTTCTTT.

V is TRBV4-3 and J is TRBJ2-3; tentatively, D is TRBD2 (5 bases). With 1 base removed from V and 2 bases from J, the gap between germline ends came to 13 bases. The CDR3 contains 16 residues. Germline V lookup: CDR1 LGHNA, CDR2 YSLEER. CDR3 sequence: CASSQGSRTYTDTQYF. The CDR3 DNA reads TGCGCCAGCAGCCAAGGGTCCCGGACTTACACAGATACGCAGTATTTT.

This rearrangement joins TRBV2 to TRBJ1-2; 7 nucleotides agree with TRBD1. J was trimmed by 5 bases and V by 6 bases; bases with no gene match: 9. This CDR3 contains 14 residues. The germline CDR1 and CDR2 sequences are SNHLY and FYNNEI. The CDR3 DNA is TGTGCCAGCAGAGGACCCAGGGGGAGGTATGGCTACACCTTC. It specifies CASRGPRGRYGYTF.

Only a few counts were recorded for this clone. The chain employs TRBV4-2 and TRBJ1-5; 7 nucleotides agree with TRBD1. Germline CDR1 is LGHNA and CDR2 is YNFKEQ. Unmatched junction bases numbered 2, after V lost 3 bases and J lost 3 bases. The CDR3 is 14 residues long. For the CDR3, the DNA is TGTGCCAGCAGCCACGACAGGGCCAATCAGCCCCAGCATTTT. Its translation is CASSHDRANQPQHF.

As DNA, the CDR3 is TGCGCCAGCAGCCCATACAGGGATAGCAATCAGCCCCAGCATTTT. Translated, it gives CASSPYRDSNQPQHF. The chain is built from TRBV4-1 and TRBJ1-5; D possibly corresponds to TRBD1 (6 bases). This CDR3 region has 15 residues. CDR1 and CDR2 (germline): MGHRA, YSYEKL. Deletions cut 4 bases from V and 0 bases from J, with 10 bases between.